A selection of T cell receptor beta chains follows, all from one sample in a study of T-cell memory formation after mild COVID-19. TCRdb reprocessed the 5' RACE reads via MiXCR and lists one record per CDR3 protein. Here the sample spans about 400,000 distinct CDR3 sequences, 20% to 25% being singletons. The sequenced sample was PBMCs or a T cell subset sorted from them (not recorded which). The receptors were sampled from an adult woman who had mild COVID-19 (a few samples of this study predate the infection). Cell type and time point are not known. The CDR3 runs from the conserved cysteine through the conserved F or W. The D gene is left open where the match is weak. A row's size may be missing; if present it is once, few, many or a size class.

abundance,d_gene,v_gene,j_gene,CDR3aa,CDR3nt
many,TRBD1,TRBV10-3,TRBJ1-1,CAIRRQGASEVDF,TGTGCCATCAGACGACAGGGGGCCTCAGAAGTTGATTTT
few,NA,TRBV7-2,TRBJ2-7,CASSKRVGGSSYEQYF,TGTGCCAGCAGCAAGCGGGTTGGGGGGAGCTCCTACGAGCAGTACTTC
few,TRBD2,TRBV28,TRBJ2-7,CASSPGTSGSGFHSYEQYF,TGTGCCAGCAGTCCGGGGACTAGCGGGAGTGGCTTCCACTCCTACGAGCAGTACTTC
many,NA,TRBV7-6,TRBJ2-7,CASSLANSYEQYF,TGTGCCAGCAGCTTAGCCAACTCCTACGAGCAGTACTTC
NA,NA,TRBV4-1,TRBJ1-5,CASSQESRDNQPQHF,TGCGCCAGCAGCCAAGAGTCGAGGGACAATCAGCCCCAGCATTTT
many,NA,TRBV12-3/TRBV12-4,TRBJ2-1,CASSPLWGGDEQFF,TGTGCCAGCAGCCCCCTTTGGGGCGGCGATGAGCAGTTCTTC
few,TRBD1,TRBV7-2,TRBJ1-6,CASSPRGGRGYGSPLHF,TGTGCCAGCAGCCCAAGGGGAGGCAGGGGGTACGGATCACCCCTCCACTTT
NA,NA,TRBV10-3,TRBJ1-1,CAISGQGKGHGEAFF,TGTGCCATCAGTGGGCAGGGGAAGGGTCATGGAGAAGCTTTCTTT
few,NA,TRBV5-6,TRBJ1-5,CASSRDGRNQPQHF,TGTGCCAGCAGCCGTGACGGTCGCAATCAGCCCCAGCATTTT
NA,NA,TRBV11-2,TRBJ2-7,CASSSYDRYEQYF,TGTGCCAGCAGCTCCTACGACCGCTACGAGCAGTACTTC
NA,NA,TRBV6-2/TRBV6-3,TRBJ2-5,CASSPSDSHQETQYF,TGTGCCAGCAGCCCCTCGGACAGCCATCAAGAGACCCAGTACTTC
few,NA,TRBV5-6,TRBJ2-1,CASSFRLAYNEQFF,TGTGCCAGCAGCTTTAGACTGGCCTACAATGAGCAGTTCTTC
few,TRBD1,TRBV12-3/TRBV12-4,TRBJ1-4,CASSSQGAANEKLFF,TGTGCCAGCAGTAGCCAGGGGGCCGCTAATGAAAAACTGTTTTTT
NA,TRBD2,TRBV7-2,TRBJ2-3,CASSLDSSGGGTDTQYF,TGTGCCAGCAGCTTAGACTCCAGCGGGGGTGGGACAGATACGCAGTATTTT
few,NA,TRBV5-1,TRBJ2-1,CASSSQGLYNEQFF,TGCGCCAGCAGCTCCCAGGGCCTCTACAATGAGCAGTTCTTC
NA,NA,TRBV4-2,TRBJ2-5,CASRKYTLTSETQYF,TGTGCCAGCAGAAAGTATACACTAACTTCGGAGACCCAGTACTTC
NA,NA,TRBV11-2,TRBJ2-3,CASRRAVNTDTQYF,TGTGCCAGCAGGCGGGCGGTAAACACAGATACGCAGTATTTT
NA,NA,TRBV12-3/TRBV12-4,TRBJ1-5,CASSGGGGNQPQHF,TGTGCCAGCAGCGGAGGAGGTGGCAATCAGCCCCAGCATTTT
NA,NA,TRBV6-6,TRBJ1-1,CASSPLPGGNTEAFF,TGTGCCAGCAGTCCCCTCCCCGGGGGTAACACTGAAGCTTTCTTT
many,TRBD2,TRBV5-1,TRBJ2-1,CASSLVASGNEQFF,TGCGCCAGCAGCTTGGTGGCTAGCGGCAATGAGCAGTTCTTC
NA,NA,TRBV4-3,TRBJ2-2,CASSQYPGSGELFF,TGCGCCAGCAGCCAGTACCCAGGCTCCGGGGAGCTGTTTTTT
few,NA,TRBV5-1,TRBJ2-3,CASRGVGFTDTQYF,TGCGCCAGCAGAGGGGTGGGGTTCACAGATACGCAGTATTTT
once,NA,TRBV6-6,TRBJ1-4,CASSYEATTNEKLFF,TGTGCCAGCAGTTATGAGGCCACAACGAATGAAAAACTGTTTTTT
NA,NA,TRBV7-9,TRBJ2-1,CASTPDNEQFF,TGTGCCAGCACCCCGGACAATGAGCAGTTCTTC
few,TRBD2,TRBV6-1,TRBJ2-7,CASSPERERWYEQYF,TGTGCCAGCAGCCCGGAGCGGGAGAGGTGGTACGAGCAGTACTTC
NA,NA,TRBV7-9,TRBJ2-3,CASTLRLGRTDTQYF,TGTGCCAGCACGCTCCGATTAGGTCGCACAGATACGCAGTATTTT
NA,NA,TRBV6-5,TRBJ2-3,CASSPWQGSDTQYF,TGTGCCAGCAGCCCCTGGCAGGGATCAGATACGCAGTATTTT
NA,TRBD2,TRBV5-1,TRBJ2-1,CASSPPRASGNWDNEQFF,TGCGCCAGCAGCCCCCCCCGGGCTAGCGGGAATTGGGACAATGAGCAGTTCTTC
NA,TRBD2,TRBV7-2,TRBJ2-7,CASSLAAGLGGPTYEQYF,TGTGCCAGCAGCTTAGCGGCGGGGCTGGGAGGGCCAACCTACGAGCAGTACTTC
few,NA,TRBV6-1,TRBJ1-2,CASSELQGSVGYTF,TGTGCCAGCAGTGAACTACAGGGTTCGGTTGGCTACACCTTC
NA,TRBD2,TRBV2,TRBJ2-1,CASSRRAGGRFNEQFF,TGTGCCAGCAGCAGGAGAGCGGGGGGACGATTCAATGAGCAGTTCTTC
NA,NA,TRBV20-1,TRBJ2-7,CSARSGEDYEQYF,TGCAGTGCTAGGTCAGGGGAGGACTACGAGCAGTACTTC
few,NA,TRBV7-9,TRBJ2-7,CASSSDSPYEQYF,TGTGCCAGCAGTTCAGACAGTCCCTACGAGCAGTACTTC
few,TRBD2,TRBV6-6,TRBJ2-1,CASSHSGGGPFNEQFF,TGTGCCAGCAGTCACTCGGGGGGAGGGCCCTTTAATGAGCAGTTCTTC
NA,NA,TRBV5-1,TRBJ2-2,CASSPSSDTGELFF,TGCGCCAGCAGCCCCAGCTCGGACACCGGGGAGCTGTTTTTT
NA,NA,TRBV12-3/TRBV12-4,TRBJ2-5,CASSLEAYQETQYF,TGTGCCAGCAGTTTAGAAGCGTACCAAGAGACCCAGTACTTC
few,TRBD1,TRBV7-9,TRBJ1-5,CASSPVTGFNQPQHF,TGTGCCAGCAGCCCCGTGACAGGGTTCAATCAGCCCCAGCATTTT
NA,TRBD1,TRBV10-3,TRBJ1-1,CAISGTGRSTEAFF,TGTGCCATCAGTGGGACAGGGAGGAGCACTGAAGCTTTCTTT
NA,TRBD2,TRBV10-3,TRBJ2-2,CAISSSGGSTGELFF,TGTGCCATCAGTTCTAGCGGGGGGAGCACCGGGGAGCTGTTTTTT